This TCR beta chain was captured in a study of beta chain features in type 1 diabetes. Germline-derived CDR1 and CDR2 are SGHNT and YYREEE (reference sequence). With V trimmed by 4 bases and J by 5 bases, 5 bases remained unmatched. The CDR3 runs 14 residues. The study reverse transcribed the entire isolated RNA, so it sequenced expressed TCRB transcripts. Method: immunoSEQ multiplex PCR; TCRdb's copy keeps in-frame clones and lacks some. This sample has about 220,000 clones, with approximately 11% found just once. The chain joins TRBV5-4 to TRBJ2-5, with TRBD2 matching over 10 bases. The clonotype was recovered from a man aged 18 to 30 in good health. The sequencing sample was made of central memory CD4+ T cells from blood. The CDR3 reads CASSPGTSAETQYF. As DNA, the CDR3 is TGTGCCAGCAGCCCAGGGACTAGCGCCGAGACCCAGTACTTC.